The 25 T cell receptor beta chains given below trace back to one sample, sequenced in a study of blood T cell repertoires in COVID-19. Repertoires were generated with immunoSEQ multiplex PCR, while TCRdb's copy carries only in-frame clones and drops some. The table records 270,000 or so clones, 90% of them present only once. Sequencing used peripheral blood. The receptor source for this set is a woman aged 55-75 years with COVID-19, enrolled during active disease.

The chain carries TRBV4-3 and TRBJ2-7; perhaps TRBD1 as D (5 bases). The V gene lost 0 bases and the J gene lost 2 bases, with 11 bases spanning the gap. The CDR3 has 15 amino acids. Germline values: CDR1 LGHNA, CDR2 YSLEER. CDR3 region: CASSQEVRQPYEQYF. The CDR3 DNA reads as TGCGCCAGCAGCCAAGAGGTGAGACAGCCCTACGAGCAGTACTTC.

As concerns this clone: Distinct nucleotide sequences in the sample also encode this CDR3. The chain recombines TRBV3-1 (or the pseudogene TRBV3-2) with TRBJ1-1; TRBD1 is a possible D gene (6 bases). With 0 bases removed from V and 5 bases from J, the gap between germline ends came to 10 bases. CDR3 length: 14 residues. Per the germline V gene, CDR1 is LGHDT and CDR2 is YNNKEL (reference sequence). CDR3 sequence reads: CASSQDRGWTEAFF. CDR3 bases: TGTGCCAGCAGCCAAGACAGGGGTTGGACTGAAGCTTTCTTT.

This clone showed up just once. The chain links TRBV5-1 to TRBJ1-1; D gene ambiguous. Germline assignment: CDR1 SGHRS and CDR2 YFSETQ. The CDR3 runs to 13 residues. V was shortened by 0 bases and J by 4 bases, with 7 bases between the two germline ends. The CDR3 reads CASSLGEVTEAFF. CDR3 DNA: TGCGCCAGCAGCTTGGGAGAGGTCACTGAAGCTTTCTTT. Together with reference TRBV5-1 and TRBJ1-1, the CDR3 gives the full variable domain: KAGVTQTPRYLIKTRGQQVTLSCSPISGHRSVSWYQQTPGQGLQFLFEYFSETQRNKGNFPGRFSGRQFSNSRSEMNVSTLELGDSALYLCASSLGEVTEAFFGQGTRLTVV.

Only one count was recorded for this clone. This sequence joins TRBV10-3 and TRBJ2-1; TRBD2 matches 8 bases. CDR3 size: 14 residues. The trim removed 7 bases at V and 5 bases at J, leaving 7 bases unmatched. Germline CDR1 is ENHRY and CDR2 is SYGVKD. CDR3 DNA sequence: TGTGCCATCACTCCCGCGGGGGGAAACAATGAGCAGTTCTTC. It is translated as CAITPAGGNNEQFF.

V is TRBV11-1 and J is TRBJ2-5; 9 nucleotides agree with TRBD1. The CDR3 totals 15 residues. From germline, CDR1 is SGHAT and CDR2 FQDESV (reference sequence). V was pared by 3 bases and J by 4 bases, with 6 bases of the junction left unmatched. The chain's CDR3 is CASSLNRGPLETQYF. In nucleotides, the CDR3 is TGTGCCAGCAGCTTGAACAGGGGGCCGTTAGAGACCCAGTACTTC.

This chain uses TRBV5-1 with TRBJ1-2; 9 bases align to TRBD1. The V gene end was trimmed by 1 base and the J gene end by 2 bases; junction bases not matched to a gene: 6. The CDR3 sequence is 16 residues long. CDR1 SGHRS and CDR2 YFSETQ come from the germline V gene. The CDR3 sequence is CASSLPPGQGNYGYTF. CDR3 in DNA: TGCGCCAGCAGCTTGCCCCCGGGACAGGGCAACTATGGCTACACCTTC. Drawing the rest from reference TRBV5-1 and TRBJ1-2, the complete variable domain is KAGVTQTPRYLIKTRGQQVTLSCSPISGHRSVSWYQQTPGQGLQFLFEYFSETQRNKGNFPGRFSGRQFSNSRSEMNVSTLELGDSALYLCASSLPPGQGNYGYTFGSGTRLTVV.

The chain uses TRBV2 and TRBJ2-7; TRBD1 might be the D (5 bases). Germline V gives CDR1 SNHLY, CDR2 FYNNEI. The V end lost 4 bases, the J end lost 7 bases, and 14 bases lay between the germline ends. The CDR3 length is 13 residues. Here the CDR3 DNA reads TGTGCCAGCAGTGGCCAGGGCCCTTGGGAGCAGTACTTC. It yields the protein CASSGQGPWEQYF. Variable domain in full (rest from reference TRBV2 and TRBJ2-7): EPEVTQTPSHQVTQMGQEVILRCVPISNHLYFYWYRQILGQKVEFLVSFYNNEISEKSEIFDDQFSVERPDGSNFTLKIRSTKLEDSAMYFCASSGQGPWEQYFGPGTRLTVT.

The V gene is TRBV5-4, the J gene TRBJ1-2, with 9 bases matching TRBD1. The germline gives CDR1 SGHNT, CDR2 YYREEE (reference sequence). Germline trimming cut 4 bases from V and 6 bases from J; bases unmatched to any gene: 16. The length of the CDR3 is 17 residues. The CDR3 loop is CASSAQGAATPTNGYTF. The CDR3 nucleotides are TGTGCCAGCAGCGCACAGGGGGCGGCCACCCCTACTAATGGCTACACCTTC.

This clone is a singleton in its sample. The chain employs TRBV27 and TRBJ1-1, with no clear D. Trimming pared 6 bases from V and 1 base from J, leaving 15 bases between. CDR1 and CDR2 from the germline V gene are MNHEY and SMNVEV (reference sequence). The CDR3 has 15 amino acids. CDR3 region: CASRWSYVANTEAFF. The CDR3 nucleotides read TGTGCCAGCAGGTGGAGTTACGTCGCGAACACTGAAGCTTTCTTT.

This clone was detected once. The CDR3 DNA reads as TGTGCCAGCAGCCAAGAGACAGGGGCCCTTGAAGCTTTCTTT. It encodes CASSQETGALEAFF. The V gene is TRBV4-2, the J gene TRBJ1-1; 8 nucleotides align to TRBD1. Trimming at V came to 0 bases and at J to 7 bases, leaving 4 bases not matched to a gene. The CDR3 is 14 residues long. Germline values: CDR1 LGHNA, CDR2 YNFKEQ.

The V gene is TRBV23-1, the J gene TRBJ1-6; 7 bases are a match to TRBD1. TRBV23-1 is an ORF for which the function is uncertain. Losses at the gene ends were 0 bases for V and 7 bases for J; bases not matched to a gene: 12. This CDR3 contains 18 residues. In DNA form, the CDR3 reads TGCGCCAGCAGTCAATCTGAGGGGGCAGGGTCTGGAAATTCACCCCTCCACTTT. Translation gives CASSQSEGAGSGNSPLHF.

A word on this clone: Different DNA sequences within this sample yield the same CDR3. This chain connects TRBV5-1 to TRBJ1-1; D ambiguous. Germline values: CDR1 SGHRS, CDR2 YFSETQ. The CDR3 has 14 amino acids. The ends were cut back, 0 bases at V and 0 bases at J, with 6 bases in the middle. CDR3 sequence: CASSLDLMNTEAFF. DNA of the CDR3: TGCGCCAGCAGCTTGGACCTAATGAACACTGAAGCTTTCTTT.

The chain recombines TRBV29-1 with TRBJ1-1, with D possibly being TRBD1 (5 bases). Germline V gives CDR1 SQVTM, CDR2 ANQGSEA. V gave up 8 bases and J gave up 6 bases, with 22 bases separating them. The CDR3 is 14 residues long. CDR3 coding DNA: TGCAGCAGCCGATCCAAGGACACCCGCCCTGAAGCTTTCTTT. This translates into CSSRSKDTRPEAFF.

This chain connects TRBV5-1 to TRBJ1-2, with no clear D. The CDR3 has 12 residues. Germline assignment: CDR1 SGHRS and CDR2 YFSETQ. Trimming pared 4 bases from V and 4 bases from J, leaving 8 bases between. The CDR3 protein is CASSADSYGYTF. In DNA, the CDR3 is TGCGCCAGCAGCGCCGACTCCTATGGCTACACCTTC.

CDR3 residues: CASSLVQGSQYF. CDR3 nucleotides: TGCGCCAGCAGCTTGGTCCAGGGTTCACAGTACTTC. The chain links TRBV5-1 to TRBJ2-4; a possible D gene is TRBD1 (5 bases). Trimming took off 0 bases at V and 13 bases at J, with 11 bases between the two ends. This CDR3 spans 12 amino acids. Germline V gene lookup returns CDR1 SGHRS and CDR2 YFSETQ.

The genes are TRBV20-1 and TRBJ1-1, with a possible D match to TRBD1 (6 bases). The CDR3 extends over 13 amino acids. Trimming removed 3 bases at V and 4 bases at J, with 12 bases between. Germline V CDR1 and CDR2: DFQATT, SNEGSKA (reference sequence). CDR3 sequence (DNA): TGCAGTGCTAGTGACCCCAGGGGCACTGAAGCTTTCTTT. Translation gives CSASDPRGTEAFF.

The gene calls are TRBV21-1 and TRBJ1-1; the D call TRBD1 from the table was never checked on the DNA. TRBV21-1 constitutes a pseudogene. This CDR3 is built from 12 residues. The CDR3 spells CASRLTGVVAFF. In DNA form, the CDR3 reads TGTGCCAGCAGGTTGACAGGGGTGGTAGCTTTCTTT.

V usage is TRBV7-2 and J usage is TRBJ1-2, with D maybe TRBD1 (6 bases). This CDR3 has 15 amino acids. Germline V CDR1 and CDR2: SGHTA, FQGNSA. Trimming removed 1 base from V and 3 bases from J, with 12 bases in between. The CDR3 protein is CASSLVPTGYYGYTF. CDR3 DNA sequence: TGTGCCAGCAGCTTAGTTCCGACAGGATACTATGGCTACACCTTC.

This clone showed up just once. The chain recombines TRBV4-1 with TRBJ1-4, with a possible D match to TRBD1 (5 bases). Germline V lookup: CDR1 MGHRA, CDR2 YSYEKL. Trimming removed 0 bases at V and 7 bases at J, with 15 bases between. The CDR3 runs 16 residues. The CDR3 is CASSQDPRAGGEKLFF. CDR3 bases: TGCGCCAGCAGCCAAGATCCCCGGGCGGGGGGTGAAAAACTGTTTTTT.

The V and J genes are TRBV10-3 and TRBJ1-1; 7 bases agree with TRBD1. Germline-derived CDR1 and CDR2 are ENHRY and SYGVKD. The CDR3 length is 15 residues. J lost 0 bases, V lost 11 bases, and 12 bases had no gene match. The DNA of the CDR3 is TGTGCCCCAGGACAGGACGGGATCCTGAACACTGAAGCTTTCTTT. Its protein product is CAPGQDGILNTEAFF.

This chain connects TRBV7-9 to TRBJ2-7; 7 nucleotides match TRBD1. The J segment lost 0 bases and the V segment lost 0 bases, leaving 5 bases of the junction unmatched. Germline CDR1 SEHNR, CDR2 FQNEAQ (reference sequence). CDR3 length: 16 amino acids. The CDR3 bases are TGTGCCAGCAGCTTAGCGGTAGGGGGCACCTCCTACGAGCAGTACTTC. It yields the protein CASSLAVGGTSYEQYF.

J is TRBJ1-1 and V is TRBV19; D is unclear. The ends were cut back, 7 bases at V and 0 bases at J, with 21 bases in the middle. Germline V CDR1 and CDR2: LNHDA, SQIVND (reference sequence). This CDR3 region has 17 residues. The CDR3 reads CASNPSRWRAMNTEAFF. CDR3 DNA sequence: TGTGCCAGTAATCCGAGTAGGTGGAGGGCAATGAACACTGAAGCTTTCTTT. The full variable domain, with the rest looked up from reference TRBV19 and TRBJ1-1, is DGGITQSPKYLFRKEGQNVTLSCEQNLNHDAMYWYRQDPGQGLRLIYYSQIVNDFQKGDIAEGYSVSREKKESFPLTVTSAQKNPTAFYLCASNPSRWRAMNTEAFFGQGTRLTVV.

In its sample, this clone was seen a few times. The sample carries other DNA sequences with the same CDR3. The J gene is TRBJ1-2, the V gene TRBV6-5; a possible D gene is TRBD1 (5 bases). There are 14 residues in the CDR3. V was shortened by 0 bases and J by 2 bases, with 7 bases between the two germline ends. From germline, CDR1 is MNHEY and CDR2 SVGAGI. The CDR3 DNA follows: TGTGCCAGCAGTTACTCGGCAGGGAACTATGGCTACACCTTC. Translation: CASSYSAGNYGYTF.

The CDR3 DNA sequence: TGTGCCAGCAGGACGTGGACACGAAACTCTGGGGCCAACGTCCTGACTTTC. The encoded protein is CASRTWTRNSGANVLTF. The V gene is TRBV5-6, the J gene TRBJ2-6; possibly TRBD1 for D (5 bases). This CDR3 contains 17 residues. Germline CDR1 SGHDT, CDR2 YYEEEE. V was trimmed by 5 bases and J by 0 bases, leaving 15 bases between them.

This chain connects TRBV10-3 to TRBJ1-1; tentative D call: TRBD1 (5 bases). CDR3 length equals 14 residues. The germline V gene has CDR1 ENHRY and CDR2 SYGVKD. V lost 5 bases and J 0 bases, leaving 10 bases between the germline ends. This chain's CDR3 is CAISTRGMNTEAFF. CDR3 bases: TGTGCCATCAGTACCCGGGGGATGAACACTGAAGCTTTCTTT.